The 9 T cell receptor beta chains listed next were all sequenced from one sample in a study of early T cells in non-severe SARS-CoV-2 infection. TCRdb reanalysed the 5' RACE reads using MiXCR and keeps one entry per CDR3 protein. The sample records some 61,000 distinct CDR3 sequences, approximately 10% being singletons. Sequencing was carried out using whole blood. These receptors were taken from an adult who was a healthcare worker with PCR-confirmed SARS-CoV-2 infection or an uninfected control (not recorded which).

This clonotype was counted ten times or more. This rearrangement joins TRBV3-1 to TRBJ2-7; D not resolved. The V end was cut by 4 bases, the J end by 0 bases, with 4 bases between. Germline values: CDR1 LGHDT, CDR2 YNNKEL (reference sequence). This CDR3 is 12 amino acids long. The CDR3 region has the DNA TGTGCCAGCAGCCCGAGCTCCTACGAGCAGTACTTC. It is translated as CASSPSSYEQYF.

This clonotype was seen a handful of times. CDR3 amino acids: CASSLADGRNSPLHF. CDR3 nucleotides: TGTGCCAGCAGCTTAGCGGACGGCCGAAATTCACCCCTCCACTTT. The chain couples TRBV7-8 to TRBJ1-6; D call uncertain. Trimming took 0 bases from V and 7 from J, leaving 10 bases between them. The CDR3 runs to 15 residues. Per the germline V gene, CDR1 is SGHVS and CDR2 is FQNEAQ.

This clonotype appeared a few times. J is TRBJ2-3 and V is TRBV20-1; 12 bases fit TRBD2. This CDR3 has 15 residues. Trimming at V came to 3 bases and at J to 8 bases, leaving 9 bases not matched to a gene. CDR1 is DFQATT and CDR2 is SNEGSKA in the germline V gene (reference sequence). The CDR3 loop is CSARGSAGLAGTQYF. DNA for the CDR3: TGCAGTGCTAGGGGTTCAGCGGGACTAGCGGGTACGCAGTATTTT.

This clonotype turned up a few times. The chain uses TRBV7-8 and TRBJ1-6; D gene ambiguous. Germline assignment: CDR1 SGHVS and CDR2 FQNEAQ. The V gene lost 3 bases and the J gene lost 10 bases, with 10 bases spanning the gap. The CDR3 has 13 amino acids. As DNA, the CDR3 is TGTGCCAGCAGCTTGGGTGTAAGGTCACCCCTCCACTTT. As protein: CASSLGVRSPLHF.

This clonotype was picked up a small number of times. J is TRBJ1-4 and V is TRBV11-2; D ambiguous. The CDR3 runs to 16 residues. Deletions cut 1 base from V and 3 bases from J, with 12 bases between. Germline V gene lookup returns CDR1 SGHAT and CDR2 FQNNGV. The CDR3 region has the DNA TGTGCCAGCAGCTTAGTAGGAGGGTGGGCTAATGAAAAACTGTTTTTT. This gives the protein CASSLVGGWANEKLFF.

This chain links TRBV30 with TRBJ1-1; D perhaps matches TRBD1 (5 bases). The CDR3 has 13 amino acids. The germline V and J ends were trimmed by 8 bases and 5 bases, with 18 bases remaining between them. The V gene's germline CDR1 is GTSNPN and CDR2 SVGIG (reference sequence). The CDR3 spells CAGSQGGWTEAFF. As DNA, the CDR3 is TGTGCCGGGTCCCAGGGAGGTTGGACTGAAGCTTTCTTT.

The chain carries TRBV5-1 and TRBJ1-1, with TRBD1 matching over 8 bases. CDR3 length: 15 residues. Germline V gene lookup returns CDR1 SGHRS and CDR2 YFSETQ. The V segment lost 5 bases and the J segment 3 bases; nucleotides outside the gene matches: 9. This CDR3 is CASRSTGGSDTEAFF. For the CDR3, the DNA is TGCGCCAGCAGATCTACAGGGGGTTCGGACACTGAAGCTTTCTTT.

The genes are TRBV10-3 and TRBJ2-3, with TRBD1 matching 7 bases. The CDR3 length is 14 residues. Germline CDR1 is ENHRY and CDR2 is SYGVKD. The trim removed 10 bases at V and 2 bases at J, leaving 9 bases unmatched. The CDR3 loop is CATSRDSFTDTQYF. The DNA for the CDR3 is TGTGCCACCTCCCGGGACAGCTTCACAGATACGCAGTATTTT.

This clonotype was seen many times. The DNA of the CDR3 is TGTGCCAGCAGCCTCCCCAACGAGCAGTACTTC. Translated, it gives CASSLPNEQYF. This chain links TRBV7-8 with TRBJ2-7, with D hard to call. Germline values: CDR1 SGHVS, CDR2 FQNEAQ. The CDR3 loop spans 11 amino acids. The V and J ends lost 5 bases and 5 bases respectively, with 7 bases between them.